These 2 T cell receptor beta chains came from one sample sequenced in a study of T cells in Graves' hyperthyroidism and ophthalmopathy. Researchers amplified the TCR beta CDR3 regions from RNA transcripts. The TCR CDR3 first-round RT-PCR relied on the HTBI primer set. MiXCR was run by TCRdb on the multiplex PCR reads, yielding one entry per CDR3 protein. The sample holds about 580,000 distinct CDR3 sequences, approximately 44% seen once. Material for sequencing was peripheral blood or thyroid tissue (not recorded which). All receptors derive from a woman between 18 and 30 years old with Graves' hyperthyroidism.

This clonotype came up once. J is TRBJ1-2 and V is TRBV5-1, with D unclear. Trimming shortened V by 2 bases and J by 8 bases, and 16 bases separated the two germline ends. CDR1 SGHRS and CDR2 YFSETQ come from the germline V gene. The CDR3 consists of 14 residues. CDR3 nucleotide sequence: TGCGCCAGCAGCTTTGAAGGACTAGCGGGGGGCTACACCTTC. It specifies CASSFEGLAGGYTF. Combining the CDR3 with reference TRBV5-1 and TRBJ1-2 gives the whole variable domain KAGVTQTPRYLIKTRGQQVTLSCSPISGHRSVSWYQQTPGQGLQFLFEYFSETQRNKGNFPGRFSGRQFSNSRSEMNVSTLELGDSALYLCASSFEGLAGGYTFGSGTRLTVV.

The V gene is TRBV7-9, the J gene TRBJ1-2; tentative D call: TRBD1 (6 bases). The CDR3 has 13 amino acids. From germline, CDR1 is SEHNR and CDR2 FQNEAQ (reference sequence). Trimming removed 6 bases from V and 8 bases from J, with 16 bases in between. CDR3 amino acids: CASSPPWGHGYTF. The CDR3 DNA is TGTGCCAGCAGTCCTCCTTGGGGGCACGGCTACACCTTC.